This entry is about one TCR beta chain. Its antigen is currently unknown. The PCR had 60 Vbeta and 13 Jbeta primers. Generated by immunoSEQ multiplex PCR, the TCRdb table keeps only in-frame clones and is missing some. Among under 150,000 clones listed, about 84% were seen once. The data originate from a study of cytomegalovirus exposure and HLA in healthy donors. Overall study findings and caveats: In a later analysis, several top co-occurrence clusters appeared linked to parvovirus B19, influenza, CMV and Epstein-Barr virus. Exclusion as indistinguishable affected some V segments, including TRBV6-2 and TRBV6-3.

V dropped 5 bases and J dropped 7; count of bases not matched to a gene: 10. Germline assignment: CDR1 SGHVS and CDR2 FNYEAQ. The CDR3 consists of 14 residues. This chain connects TRBV7-6 to TRBJ2-7; 8 bases are shared with TRBD1. Sequencing was carried out using PBMCs. This sequence originates from a woman aged 35 to 49 in good health and CMV-seropositive. The CDR3 here is CASSLGQGVGEQYF. Written as DNA, the CDR3 is TGTGCCAGCAGCCTAGGACAGGGTGTCGGGGAGCAGTACTTC.